This entry concerns a single TCR beta chain. This clone's antigen is unknown. The sample holds no much larger clone one base away, and base qualities are not on file. This sample stems from a study of blood T cell repertoires in COVID-19 (dated by TCRdb to 2020 to 2021). Describing the broader study: Collaborator samples came from the United States, Italy and Spain and covered acute and convalescent phases of COVID-19. The repertoires were released in a freely available public database intended as a resource for research on the immune response to SARS-CoV-2. The material from the prospective study consisted of cDNA or gDNA derived from T cells, B-cell-depleted T cells, or PBMCs. Samples were obtained from the ongoing ImmuneRACE study (first 160 participants) and from about 1,300 subjects provided by 6 global collaborators. Nearly every sample came with metadata listing a de-identified subject ID, COVID-19 status, age in years and sex. Where available, HLA class I and class II types were obtained from metadata supplied by the sample provider rather than from assay-based typing. Deeply sampled blood TCRbeta repertoires from subjects exposed to, actively infected with, or recovered from COVID-19 were included in the dataset.

The paper as a whole reports these results and caveats: How much clinical and demographic metadata was included differed by source and by participant, and the metadata was provided uncurated.

Each collaborating institution followed its own protocols to collect whole blood in K2EDTA tubes. For TCRbeta analysis, collaborators shipped samples in one of three forms: frozen whole blood, isolated PBMCs, or DNA extracted from either of those sample types. Inclusive of the bounding cysteine and phenylalanine, the CDR3 is 16 residues long. CDR3 DNA only is kept here, 48 bases in frame from base 1. TCRbeta CDR3 regions were amplified from genomic DNA using the immunoSEQ Assay, a bias-controlled multiplex PCR. The original pipeline was this. Within the assay, amplification of reference gene primers was used to estimate how many nucleated cells each sample contained. To quantify the absolute abundance of each unique TCRbeta CDR3 rearrangement, sequence reads were collapsed and filtered. For each sample, productive Simpson clonality was calculated as the square root of Simpson's diversity index over productive rearrangements. Held by TCRdb, this immuneACCESS table contains in-frame sequences only and omits some clones. Under half of the omission traces to an unresolved V gene where checked; the cause of the rest is unknown. V, J and clone size derive from that table, while D and trimming were established from the DNA sequence. The sample table contains around 94,000 clones; only one count was recorded for about 85% of them. The ten largest account for under 2.5% of the sample.

The specimen was peripheral blood. The clonotype was recovered from a man in his forties or fifties with active COVID-19. The V and J genes are TRBV21-1 and TRBJ1-1. TRBV21-1 is described as a pseudogene. The nucleotides are TGTGCCAGCAGCGACGAATCTAGAGCCGAGGACACTGAAGCTTTCTTT. It specifies CASSDESRAEDTEAFF.